The present entry profiles one T cell receptor (beta chain) with its context. Its antigen is undetermined. The data were obtained in a study of cytomegalovirus exposure and HLA in healthy donors. Study-wide points: Cytomegalovirus association was listed for 150 or so TCR beta chains.

Only in-frame clones appear in the TCRdb table, and some are missing; sequencing was by immunoSEQ multiplex PCR. The sample holds under 65,000 clones, 89% seen once. The ends were cut back, 6 bases at V and 0 bases at J, with 12 bases in the middle. CDR3 size: 14 residues. Germline-derived CDR1 and CDR2 are LGHNT and FRNRAP. The TCR was taken from a woman aged 18-30 years in good health and CMV-seropositive. Sequencing used PBMCs. This chain joins TRBV12-5 and TRBJ2-7; a possible D gene is TRBD1 (6 bases). The CDR3 here is CASGGRDTSYEQYF. For the CDR3, the DNA is TGTGCTAGTGGGGGCCGGGACACCTCCTACGAGCAGTACTTC.